The TCR beta chain under discussion was sequenced for a study of blood T cells in healthy people across ages. A second PCR of 7 to 11 cycles used a sample-barcoded 5' primer and a J-beta primer mix. Each CDR3 protein is one row after TCRdb ran MiXCR on the 5' RACE reads. This repertoire shows over 500,000 distinct CDR3 sequences, roughly a quarter found once; its top ten account for approximately 3.7%. This clonotype turned up a few times. V was clipped by 6 bases and J by 2 bases; unmatched bases: 3. The CDR3 is 16 residues long. The sample was also reused in another study, on T cells of mothers and their children.

The sequenced sample was blood. The source is a boy aged 2 to 9 in good health. The gene calls are TRBV12-3 or TRBV12-4 and TRBJ2-2; TRBD2 matches 13 bases. CDR3 in DNA: TGTGCCAGCAGCTGGACTAGCGGGGGAAACACCGGGGAGCTGTTTTTT. Its translation: CASSWTSGGNTGELFF.